This TCR beta chain is drawn from a study of blood T cells in healthy people across ages (dated by TCRdb to between 2015 and 2016). Regarding the study in general: In model experiments, template switching captured about one uniquely barcoded TCR beta cDNA molecule for every two T cells. For two donors (one aged 18 to 29 and one aged 80 or older), the study analyzed two additional independent replicas of 1 million unique cDNA reads from the same blood draw. The donors were split into four age groups: young (average 16 years), middle-aged (roughly 39), aged (about 56) and long-lived (roughly 86). Using deep sequencing normalized with unique cDNA molecular identifiers, the study measured how TCR beta repertoire diversity changes with age. Broader findings and caveats from the paper: Conclusive comparison of naive and antigen-experienced compartments was prevented by the profiling of bulk unsorted PBMCs. The percentage of naive T cells measured by flow cytometry correlated strongly with observed TCR beta diversity. As age increased, observed TCR beta diversity per million T cells dropped in a roughly linear way, and a significant reduction was already evident by age 40. Estimates of total diversity based on one million sequenced T cells were regarded as lower bounds and as underestimates. The CMV infection status of donors was not known, potentially confounding age-related changes in expanded clonotypes. Compared with the aged group, the long-lived group had more naive CD4+ T cells, fewer expanded clones and increased TCR diversity, a pattern suggesting age selection.

The approximately 40 donors, aged about 6 to 95 years, were systemically healthy Caucasian individuals from Russia. Each donor gave approximately 9.3 milliliters of peripheral blood, collected into EDTA-treated Vacutainer tubes. Ficoll-Paque density-gradient centrifugation was used to isolate PBMCs, with at least 6.5 million obtained per sample. Trizol reagent was used to extract total RNA from PBMCs, with at least 6 micrograms per sample. The percentages of naive CD45RAhigh/CD27high T cells were determined by flow cytometry on a PBMC aliquot from every donor. Comments on this clonotype: It lacks a known antigen. Base qualities were left out, and no much larger clone turns up one base away.

Trimming takes 6 bases from V and 6 bases from J, and the germline ends sit 20 bases apart. Spanning cysteine to phenylalanine, the CDR3 consists of 15 amino acids. Left in the record is the CDR3 DNA by itself, 45 bases read in frame from the first base. Receptor amplification or capture employed 5' RACE. The run used an Illumina HiSeq 2500. A second PCR of roughly 7 to 11 cycles was performed with a sample-barcoded 5' primer and a J-beta primer mix. A unique molecular identifier was introduced onto each TCR beta cDNA molecule by a template-switch 5' adaptor carrying 12 random nucleotides. Each sample yielded at least 2.5 million CDR3-containing paired-end reads. First-strand cDNA was synthesized from all RNA with the Mint cDNA synthesis kit, primed by a TRBC-specific oligonucleotide. After uracil-DNA glycosylase treatment, a first 18-cycle PCR used universal primers M1SS and BC2_uni_R on all cDNA. The original pipeline was this. Each sample was normalized by randomly selecting 1 million high-quality reads, each carrying a distinct molecular identifier. Reads with shared molecular identifiers were discarded instead of being binned into consensus sequences. MiTCR, set to a Q25 quality threshold and the strictest error-elimination algorithm, was used for CDR3 identification, clonotype clustering and error correction. A nonparametric unseen species model with Euler transformation was used to estimate lower-bound total TCR beta diversity. In-frame beta chains were kept once TCRdb had trimmed the public reads at Q25 with fastp and called clones with MiXCR. When rows share a CDR3 protein, they turn into one entry using the most common DNA and genes. The V and J calls and clone size are TCRdb's, not the authors'. Present in this sample are nearly 800,000 distinct CDR3 sequences, roughly 25% of which were seen just once. The top ten constitute approximately 4% of the sample.

This sample also appeared in a second study, on T cells of mothers and their children. As described in the second report: The donors were nine systemically healthy Caucasian individuals, made up of three mothers and their six children. cDNA synthesis used all of the extracted RNA, with around 1.5 ug of RNA in each 15 ul reaction. In the second PCR, the M1S primer added sample barcodes and 2-4 random nucleotides. Over 8 million TCR beta CDR3 reads were obtained for each mother, and some 3.1 million reads were obtained for each child. Thymic selection shapes the output of TCR recombination in a similar way in related and unrelated pairs, and inherited differences have a minor effect. Normalized repertoire overlap in related mother-child pairs was always slightly higher than in unrelated mother-child pairs, but the difference was never significant. With a sensitivity of approximately 93 clones per million clonotypes, no persistent microchimeric T cell clones were detected. In the study, deep NGS was used to compare the TCR beta repertoires of mothers and children, and features distinguishing related mother-child pairs from unrelated individuals were sought. On average, the children were approximately 11 +/- 4 years old, while the mothers were approximately 40 +/- 4 years old. Libraries were sequenced on Illumina HiSeq 2000 with 100+100 nt paired-end reads after adapter ligation with NEBNext reagents. Mother and child libraries were prepared a month apart and sequenced in separate runs to prevent cross-contamination. For each donor, somewhere between roughly 500,000 and 2,100,000 distinct TCR beta clonotypes were identified. Naive TCR beta clonotypes were estimated from low-frequency clonotypes matched to each donor's FACS-determined naive share, without sorting.

This sequence originates from a boy younger than 18 in good health. The chain is made from TRBV12-3 or TRBV12-4 and TRBJ1-2; TRBD1 is perhaps the D gene, given 6 matching bases. The sequenced material came from blood. CDR3 sequence: CASSYTGLHANGYTF. The nucleotides read TGTGCCAGCAGCTATACAGGGTTACATGCGAATGGCTACACCTTC.